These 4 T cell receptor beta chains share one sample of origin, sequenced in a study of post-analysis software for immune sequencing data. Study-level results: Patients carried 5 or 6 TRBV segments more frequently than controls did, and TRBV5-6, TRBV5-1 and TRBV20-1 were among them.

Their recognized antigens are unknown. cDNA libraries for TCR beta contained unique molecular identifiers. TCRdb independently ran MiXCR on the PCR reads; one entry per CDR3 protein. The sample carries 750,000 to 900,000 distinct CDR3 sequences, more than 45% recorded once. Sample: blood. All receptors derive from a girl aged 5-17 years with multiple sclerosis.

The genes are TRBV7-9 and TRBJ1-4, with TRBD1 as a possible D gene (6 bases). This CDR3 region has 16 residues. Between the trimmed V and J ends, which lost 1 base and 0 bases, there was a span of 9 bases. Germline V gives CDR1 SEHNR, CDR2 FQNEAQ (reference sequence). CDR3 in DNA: TGTGCCAGCAGCTTAGGGACAGTAGCAACTAATGAAAAACTGTTTTTT. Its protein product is CASSLGTVATNEKLFF.

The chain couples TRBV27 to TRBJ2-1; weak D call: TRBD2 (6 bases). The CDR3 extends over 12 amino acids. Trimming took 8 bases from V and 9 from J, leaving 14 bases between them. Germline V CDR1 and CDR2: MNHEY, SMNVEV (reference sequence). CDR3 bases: TGTGCCAGCGCCTTCGGCGGGGCTGAGCAGTTCTTC. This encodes CASAFGGAEQFF.

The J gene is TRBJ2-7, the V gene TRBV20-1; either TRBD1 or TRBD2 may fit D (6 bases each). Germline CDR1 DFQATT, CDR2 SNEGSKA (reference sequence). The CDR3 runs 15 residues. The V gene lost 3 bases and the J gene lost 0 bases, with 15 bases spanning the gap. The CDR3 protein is CSASSSRGLSYEQYF. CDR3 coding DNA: TGCAGTGCTAGTTCCAGCAGGGGACTCTCCTACGAGCAGTACTTC.

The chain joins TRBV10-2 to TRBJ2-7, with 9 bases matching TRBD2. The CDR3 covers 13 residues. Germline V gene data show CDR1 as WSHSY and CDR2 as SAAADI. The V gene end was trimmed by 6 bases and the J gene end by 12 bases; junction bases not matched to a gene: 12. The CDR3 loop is CASRERQAGGLYF. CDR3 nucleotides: TGCGCCAGCAGGGAGCGGCAGGCGGGAGGGCTGTACTTC.